This T cell receptor (beta chain) was sequenced in a study of cytotoxic CD8 clonotypes in ibrutinib-treated CLL. The germline gives CDR1 SGHAT, CDR2 FQNNGV. The CDR3 consists of 14 residues. V gave up 2 bases and J gave up 1 base, with 7 bases separating them. Regarding the study as a whole: Among the clonotypes, public ones were uncommon and contracted or held stable on treatment. Baseline clonality, higher than in age-matched healthy donors, tracked circulating CD8+ T-cell counts.

Produced via immunoSEQ multiplex PCR; TCRdb's table is partial and in-frame only. The sample has under 75,000 clones; roughly 70% are singletons. With regard to this clone: Antigen specificity is unknown.

This chain links TRBV11-2 with TRBJ2-3, with D possibly TRBD2 on 6 matching bases. The sequence was obtained from a human donor with chronic lymphocytic leukemia. Sequenced material: PBMCs, taken after 12 months of ibrutinib treatment. The CDR3 loop reads CASSLRRGTDTQYF. The CDR3 nucleotides read TGTGCCAGCAGCTTAAGGAGGGGCACAGATACGCAGTATTTT. The full variable domain, its missing parts supplied by reference TRBV11-2 and TRBJ2-3, is EAGVAQSPRYKIIEKRQSVAFWCNPISGHATLYWYQQILGQGPKLLIQFQNNGVVDDSQLPKDRFSAERLKGVDSTLKIQPAKLEDSAVYLCASSLRRGTDTQYFGPGTRLTVL.